The sequence of this T cell receptor (beta chain) was determined in a study of OX40 agonist ivuxolimab in advanced cancers. About the study: One hepatocellular carcinoma and a couple of cutaneous melanoma patients partially responded.

Samples were taken at baseline and on day 1 of cycles 4 and 7. This clone was found once. Generated by immunoSEQ multiplex PCR, the TCRdb table keeps only in-frame clones and is missing some. The data contain about 41,000 clones, more than 65% of them singletons. V was clipped by 0 bases and J by 0 bases, with 18 bases between them. Germline CDR1 is SNHLY and CDR2 is FYNNEI. This CDR3 is 20 amino acids long. This TCR derives from an adult with an advanced solid tumor such as melanoma, head and neck, liver or kidney cancer. The specimen was CD4+ or CD8+ T cells sorted from blood, collected in a trial of the OX40 agonist ivuxolimab. The gene calls are TRBV2 and TRBJ1-6, with D unresolved. The CDR3 here is CASSEAAGFIDASYNSPLHF. CDR3 DNA sequence: TGTGCCAGCAGTGAAGCGGCGGGGTTCATAGATGCCTCCTATAATTCACCCCTCCACTTT.